This T cell receptor (beta chain) is from a study of cytomegalovirus exposure and HLA in healthy donors. Germline V CDR1 and CDR2: SGHNT, YYREEE (reference sequence). CDR3 size: 15 residues. Trimming removed 4 bases from V and 1 base from J; junction bases left unmatched: 8. Generated by immunoSEQ multiplex PCR, the TCRdb table keeps only in-frame clones and is missing some. The sample contains roughly 120,000 clones, 88% of which appear only once. This chain connects TRBV5-4 to TRBJ2-7; 7 nucleotides match TRBD1. The sequence was collected from a man between 18 and 35 years old in good health and CMV-seropositive. The sequenced material came from PBMCs. The chain's CDR3 is CASSPGTERSYEQYF. CDR3 bases: TGTGCCAGCAGCCCAGGGACAGAACGTTCCTACGAGCAGTACTTC.